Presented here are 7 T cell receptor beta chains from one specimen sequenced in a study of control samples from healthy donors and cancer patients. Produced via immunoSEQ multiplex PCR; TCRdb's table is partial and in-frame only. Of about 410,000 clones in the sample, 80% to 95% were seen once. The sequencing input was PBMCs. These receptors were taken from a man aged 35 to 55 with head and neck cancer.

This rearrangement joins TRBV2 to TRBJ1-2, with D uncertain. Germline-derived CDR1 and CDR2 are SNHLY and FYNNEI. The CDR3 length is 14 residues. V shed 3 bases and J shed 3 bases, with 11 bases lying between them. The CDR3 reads CASSELSKDYGYTF. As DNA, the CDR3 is TGTGCCAGCAGTGAGCTCAGCAAAGACTATGGCTACACCTTC.

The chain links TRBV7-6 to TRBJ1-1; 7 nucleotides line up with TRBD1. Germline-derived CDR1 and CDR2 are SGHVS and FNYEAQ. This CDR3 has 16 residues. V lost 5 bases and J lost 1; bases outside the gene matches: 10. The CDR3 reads CASSQIGDRRNTEAFF. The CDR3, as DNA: TGTGCCAGCAGCCAAATTGGGGACAGAAGGAACACTGAAGCTTTCTTT.

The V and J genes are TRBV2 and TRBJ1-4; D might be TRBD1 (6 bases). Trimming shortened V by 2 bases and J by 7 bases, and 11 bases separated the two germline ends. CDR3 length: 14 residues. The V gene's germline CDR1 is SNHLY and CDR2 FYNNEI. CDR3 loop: CASSERQGIEKLFF. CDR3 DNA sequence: TGTGCCAGCAGTGAACGGCAGGGGATTGAAAAACTGTTTTTT.

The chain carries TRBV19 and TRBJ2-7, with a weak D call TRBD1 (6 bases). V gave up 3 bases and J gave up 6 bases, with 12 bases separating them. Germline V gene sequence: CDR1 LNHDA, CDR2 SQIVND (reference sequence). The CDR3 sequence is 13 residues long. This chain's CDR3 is CASSIPGTREQYF. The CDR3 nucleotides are TGTGCCAGTAGTATTCCCGGGACACGCGAGCAGTACTTC. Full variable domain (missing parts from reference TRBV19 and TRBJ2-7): DGGITQSPKYLFRKEGQNVTLSCEQNLNHDAMYWYRQDPGQGLRLIYYSQIVNDFQKGDIAEGYSVSREKKESFPLTVTSAQKNPTAFYLCASSIPGTREQYFGPGTRLTVT.

The CDR3 DNA reads TGTGCCAGCAGTACCTTGACAGAAAAATTAGCCAAAAACATTCAGTACTTC. Its translation: CASSTLTEKLAKNIQYF. J is TRBJ2-4 and V is TRBV28, with a tentative D call TRBD1 (5 bases). V lost 5 bases and J 0 bases, leaving 17 bases between the germline ends. Germline V gene data show CDR1 as MDHEN and CDR2 as SYDVKM. The CDR3 spans 17 residues. Full variable domain (remainder filled in from reference TRBV28 and TRBJ2-4): DVKVTQSSRYLVKRTGEKVFLECVQDMDHENMFWYRQDPGLGLRLIYFSYDVKMKEKGDIPEGYSVSREKKERFSLILESASTNQTSMYLCASSTLTEKLAKNIQYFGAGTRLSVL.

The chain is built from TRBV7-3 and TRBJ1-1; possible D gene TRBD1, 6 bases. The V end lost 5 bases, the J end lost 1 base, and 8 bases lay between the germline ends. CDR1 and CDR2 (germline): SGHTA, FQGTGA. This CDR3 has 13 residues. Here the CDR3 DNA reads TGTGCCAGCAGCATGGACAGGAACACTGAAGCTTTCTTT. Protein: CASSMDRNTEAFF.

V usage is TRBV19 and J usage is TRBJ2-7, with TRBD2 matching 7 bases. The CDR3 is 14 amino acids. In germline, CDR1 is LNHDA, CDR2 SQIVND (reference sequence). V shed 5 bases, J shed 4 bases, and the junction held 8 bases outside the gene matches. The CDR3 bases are TGTGCCAGTAGTCCCACGGGAGGAGATTACGAGCAGTACTTC. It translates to CASSPTGGDYEQYF.